What follows are 4 T cell receptor beta chains derived from one specimen sequenced in a study of glioma-infiltrating T cells after dendritic cell vaccination. Time point: after dendritic cell vaccination, including at tumor progression/relapse. Profiling relied on immunoSEQ multiplex PCR, and the TCRdb table lists in-frame clones only, not all of them. Counted here are approximately 85,000 clones, around 84% occurring once; the ten biggest clones make up 8.5%. Sequenced material: blood, taken after dendritic cell vaccination. These receptors came from a human donor with glioblastoma.

This clone is a singleton in its sample. This chain connects TRBV27 to TRBJ1-5; unclear D gene. The V end lost 0 bases, the J end lost 6 bases, and 9 bases lay between the germline ends. The CDR3 is made up of 14 amino acids. Per the germline V gene, CDR1 is MNHEY and CDR2 is SMNVEV (reference sequence). The DNA of the CDR3 is TGTGCCAGCAGTTTATCTGGTCGCGGTCAGCCCCAGCATTTT. It encodes CASSLSGRGQPQHF.

The chain employs TRBV5-8 and TRBJ2-7; unclear D gene. Trimming removed 4 bases from V and 0 bases from J, with 8 bases in between. From germline, CDR1 is SGHTS and CDR2 YDEGEE. The CDR3 loop spans 13 amino acids. CDR3 residues: CASSVRLSYEQYF. CDR3 DNA sequence: TGTGCCAGCAGCGTCAGGCTCTCCTACGAGCAGTACTTC.

This clone was seen only a few times. This sequence joins TRBV29-1 and TRBJ2-1, with D perhaps TRBD2 (5 bases). The V end was cut by 3 bases, the J end by 8 bases, with 17 bases between. This CDR3 has 14 residues. Germline V gene lookup returns CDR1 SQVTM and CDR2 ANQGSEA. The CDR3 coding sequence is TGCAGCGTTGATTTTGGTAGCGCACTCGATGAGCAGTTCTTC. It yields the protein CSVDFGSALDEQFF.

CDR3: CASSQELQGYGYTF. The CDR3 DNA follows: TGTGCCAGCAGCCAAGAGTTACAGGGCTATGGCTACACCTTC. This rearrangement joins TRBV14 to TRBJ1-2, with a tentative D call TRBD1 (6 bases). Germline values: CDR1 SGHDN, CDR2 FVKESK. The CDR3 totals 14 residues. V was shortened by 0 bases and J by 4 bases, with 9 bases between the two germline ends.